The next 3 T cell receptor beta chains were all read from a single sample in a study of T cell responses to AZD1222 COVID-19 vaccine. Profiled with immunoSEQ multiplex PCR; TCRdb holds only in-frame clones, not every one. The sample includes about 100,000 clones, less than 90% of them seen just once. This sample comprised peripheral blood, obtained on day 0 of AZD1222 vaccination. These receptors originate from an adult in good health.

The J gene is TRBJ1-1, the V gene TRBV11-2, with no clear D. Germline V CDR1 and CDR2: SGHAT, FQNNGV. The CDR3 runs 14 residues. Trimming shortened V by 4 bases and J by 4 bases, and 13 bases separated the two germline ends. The CDR3 reads CASSSLTPVTEAFF. CDR3 nucleotide sequence: TGTGCCAGCAGCTCCTTGACACCTGTCACTGAAGCTTTCTTT. Drawing the rest from reference TRBV11-2 and TRBJ1-1, the complete variable domain is EAGVAQSPRYKIIEKRQSVAFWCNPISGHATLYWYQQILGQGPKLLIQFQNNGVVDDSQLPKDRFSAERLKGVDSTLKIQPAKLEDSAVYLCASSSLTPVTEAFFGQGTRLTVV.

As regards this clone: At one end, the junction sequence differs from germline, possibly due to a read error. The J gene is TRBJ1-1, the V gene TRBV12-3 or TRBV12-4, with D perhaps TRBD1 (5 bases). The CDR3 runs to 13 residues. The CDR3 protein is CASSLASGQPKDF. The CDR3 DNA follows: TGTGCCAGCAGTTTAGCTAGCGGACAACCAAAGGACTTT.

This rearrangement joins TRBV15 to TRBJ2-3, with TRBD2 matching over 10 bases. From germline, CDR1 is LNHNV and CDR2 YYDKDF (reference sequence). This CDR3 comprises 17 residues. Losses at the gene ends were 3 bases for V and 5 bases for J; bases not matched to a gene: 11. CDR3 nucleotides: TGTGCCACCAGCAGGGGTCGTACTAGCGGGGCAGGAGATACGCAGTATTTT. Translated, it gives CATSRGRTSGAGDTQYF.